This entry lists 23 T cell receptor beta chains sequenced from one sample in a study of blood T cell repertoires in COVID-19. TCRdb's copy holds only in-frame clones and misses some; the assay was immunoSEQ multiplex PCR. The sample has 150,000 or so clones; approximately 80% are singletons. Sequencing was done on a sample of PBMCs or T cells enriched from blood (not recorded which). The receptors here all came from an older man who had been exposed to COVID-19.

The V and J genes are TRBV3-1 (or the pseudogene TRBV3-2) and TRBJ1-4; TRBD1 agrees at 7 bases. Germline loops: CDR1 LGHDT, CDR2 YNNKEL (reference sequence). J lost 5 bases, V lost 4 bases, and 7 bases had no gene match. This CDR3 has 15 residues. The CDR3 loop reads CASSPYRGGNEKLFF. DNA for the CDR3: TGTGCCAGCAGCCCCTACAGGGGTGGGAATGAAAAACTGTTTTTT.

The chain has TRBV18 and TRBJ2-7; D may be TRBD1 (5 bases). In germline, CDR1 is KGHSH, CDR2 LQKENI. V lost 4 bases and J lost 5, with 15 bases in between. The CDR3 runs 14 residues. Here the CDR3 DNA reads TGTGCCAGCTCACGGGCGACTGGGGCACACGAGCAGTACTTC. Protein product: CASSRATGAHEQYF.

The rearrangement links TRBV19 to TRBJ1-5; no definite D call. V lost 3 bases, J lost 0 bases, and 6 bases lay in between. This CDR3 region has 14 residues. Germline V gives CDR1 LNHDA, CDR2 SQIVND (reference sequence). CDR3 DNA: TGTGCCAGTAGTATTAGACTTAGCAATCAGCCCCAGCATTTT. Translation: CASSIRLSNQPQHF.

The J gene is TRBJ2-5, the V gene TRBV7-2; the match to TRBD2 covers 8 bases. Germline loops: CDR1 SGHTA, CDR2 FQGNSA. The CDR3 is 17 residues long. V was clipped by 0 bases and J by 1 base; unmatched bases: 7. The CDR3 loop is CASSLAGVAGLQETQYF. Written as DNA, the CDR3 is TGTGCCAGCAGCTTAGCGGGAGTAGCGGGACTCCAAGAGACCCAGTACTTC.

The chain has TRBV28 and TRBJ1-1, with 7 positions matching TRBD1. J was trimmed by 0 bases and V by 3 bases; bases with no gene match: 4. Germline V lookup: CDR1 MDHEN, CDR2 SYDVKM. The CDR3 runs to 15 residues. Written as DNA, the CDR3 is TGTGCCAGCAGTTTGAGGGGGCCGGTGAACACTGAAGCTTTCTTT. Its translation: CASSLRGPVNTEAFF.

The chain is built from TRBV28 and TRBJ1-5; 9 bases agree with TRBD1. Germline lookup yields CDR1 MDHEN and CDR2 SYDVKM. The CDR3 has 16 residues. Unmatched junction bases numbered 12, after V lost 6 bases and J lost 6 bases. In DNA, the CDR3 is TGTGCCAGCAGCTCCCCATCCGGGACAGGGCGTCAGCCCCAGCATTTT. It codes for CASSSPSGTGRQPQHF.

In DNA form, the CDR3 reads TGTGCCAGCAGCTTAGCTGGACTTGAGAGAGAGACCCAGTACTTC. Protein product: CASSLAGLERETQYF. The rearrangement joins TRBV11-2 to TRBJ2-5; weak D call: TRBD2 (5 bases). In germline, CDR1 is SGHAT, CDR2 FQNNGV. With 1 base removed from V and 4 bases from J, the gap between germline ends came to 13 bases. This CDR3 contains 15 residues.

The CDR3 region is CASTLTGGVDGYTF. In DNA form, the CDR3 reads TGTGCCAGCACCCTTACTGGAGGGGTCGATGGCTACACCTTC. The J gene is TRBJ1-2, the V gene TRBV7-9; TRBD1 might be the D (5 bases). V was shortened by 7 bases and J by 6 bases, with 18 bases between the two germline ends. CDR3 length equals 14 residues. The germline V gene has CDR1 SEHNR and CDR2 FQNEAQ (reference sequence).

The rearrangement links TRBV5-4 to TRBJ1-2; 7 nucleotides match TRBD1. Germline V gene lookup returns CDR1 SGHNT and CDR2 YYREEE (reference sequence). CDR3 length: 17 amino acids. J lost 1 base, V lost 4 bases, and 13 bases had no gene match. The CDR3 nucleotides are TGTGCCAGCAGCCGGGACAGACAGACCTACTTTAACTATGGCTACACCTTC. Protein: CASSRDRQTYFNYGYTF.

This clone appeared a single time. V and J are TRBV5-1 and TRBJ2-7; 14 bases align to TRBD2. The J segment lost 7 bases and the V segment lost 3 bases, leaving 3 bases of the junction unmatched. Germline V gene data show CDR1 as SGHRS and CDR2 as YFSETQ. The CDR3 totals 14 residues. The CDR3, as DNA: TGCGCCAGCAGCTCGGGACTAGCGGGAGAAGAGCAGTACTTC. It is translated as CASSSGLAGEEQYF.

The genes are TRBV9 and TRBJ2-1, with 10 bases that match TRBD2. This CDR3 has 14 amino acids. The J segment lost 5 bases and the V segment lost 2 bases, leaving 1 base of the junction unmatched. Germline V gene data show CDR1 as SGDLS and CDR2 as YYNGEE. The CDR3 sequence: CASSVGLADNEQFF. Written as DNA, the CDR3 is TGTGCCAGCAGCGTCGGACTAGCGGACAATGAGCAGTTCTTC.

The V and J genes are TRBV19 and TRBJ2-1, with TRBD1 matching 9 bases. CDR3 length: 15 residues. V trimming: 4 bases; J trimming: 6 bases; junction bases outside the gene matches: 7. From germline, CDR1 is LNHDA and CDR2 SQIVND (reference sequence). Here the CDR3 reads CASSRGTGSGNEQFF. CDR3 nucleotide sequence: TGTGCCAGTAGTAGGGGGACAGGGAGCGGCAATGAGCAGTTCTTC.

The chain carries TRBV9 and TRBJ2-5; the match to TRBD2 covers 13 bases. The CDR3 runs 16 residues. V was pared by 2 bases and J by 1 base, with 2 bases of the junction left unmatched. The germline gives CDR1 SGDLS, CDR2 YYNGEE. CDR3 amino acids: CASSVGTSGVQETQYF. CDR3 DNA sequence: TGTGCCAGCAGCGTCGGGACTAGCGGGGTCCAAGAGACCCAGTACTTC.

This clone is a singleton in its sample. V gene TRBV11-3 combines with J gene TRBJ1-1; maybe TRBD1 (5 bases). This CDR3 has 13 amino acids. Germline CDR1 SGHNT, CDR2 YENEEA. Between the trimmed V and J ends, which lost 5 bases and 2 bases, there was a span of 9 bases. CDR3 sequence: CASSRTFNTEAFF. As DNA, the CDR3 is TGTGCCAGCAGCCGGACATTTAACACTGAAGCTTTCTTT.

The genes are TRBV9 and TRBJ1-2; a possible D gene is TRBD1 (5 bases). Trimming left V 4 bases short and J 8 bases short, with 27 bases between. The germline gives CDR1 SGDLS, CDR2 YYNGEE. The CDR3 is 17 residues long. Written as DNA, the CDR3 is TGTGCCAGCAGCCCCGGGACGGGGGTGGATTGGGTGAGGGGCTACACCTTC. It translates to CASSPGTGVDWVRGYTF.

This chain joins TRBV7-8 and TRBJ2-2; possibly TRBD2 for D (6 bases). This CDR3 contains 13 residues. CDR1 is SGHVS and CDR2 is FQNEAQ in the germline V gene. The V end was cut by 5 bases, the J end by 5 bases, with 9 bases between. The CDR3 sequence is CASSPAGTGELFF. Here the CDR3 DNA reads TGTGCCAGCAGCCCCGCGGGGACCGGGGAGCTGTTTTTT.

This clone was detected once. This chain uses TRBV24-1 with TRBJ2-1, with D unclear. Per the germline V gene, CDR1 is KGHDR and CDR2 is SFDVKD. The germline V and J ends were trimmed by 3 bases and 9 bases, with 8 bases remaining between them. The CDR3 has 12 amino acids. The CDR3 DNA sequence: TGTGCCACCAGTGATATGGGCCCTGAGCAGTTCTTC. Translated: CATSDMGPEQFF.

The chain uses TRBV11-3 and TRBJ2-1; weak D call: TRBD2 (5 bases). V lost 6 bases, J lost 7 bases, and 7 bases lay in between. The V gene's germline CDR1 is SGHNT and CDR2 YENEEA. The CDR3 covers 11 residues. The CDR3 spells CASRGGNEQFF. In DNA form, the CDR3 reads TGTGCCAGCAGGGGCGGGAATGAGCAGTTCTTC.

The chain uses TRBV5-1 and TRBJ2-5; tentative D call: TRBD1 (6 bases). Germline CDR1 SGHRS, CDR2 YFSETQ. V lost 0 bases and J 5 bases, leaving 14 bases between the germline ends. The CDR3 contains 15 residues. For the CDR3, the DNA is TGCGCCAGCAGCTTGGTTAGGGGGACCGGTGAGACCCAGTACTTC. Its protein product is CASSLVRGTGETQYF.

The V and J genes are TRBV5-4 and TRBJ1-3; 7 bases map to TRBD1. Germline V gene sequence: CDR1 SGHNT, CDR2 YYREEE (reference sequence). J gave up 1 base and V 3 bases, and 4 bases lay outside the gene matches. The CDR3 spans 15 residues. The DNA for the CDR3 is TGTGCCAGCAGCTCGCTGACAGGGTCTGGAAACACCATATATTTT. Amino acids: CASSSLTGSGNTIYF.

The chain is built from TRBV5-1 and TRBJ1-2; TRBD1 agrees at 10 bases. CDR3 size: 15 residues. The trim removed 4 bases at V and 5 bases at J, leaving 8 bases unmatched. Germline CDR1 reads SGHRS; CDR2 reads YFSETQ. The CDR3 DNA follows: TGCGCCAGCAGCCCTTCCGGGACAGGGGTATATGGCTACACCTTC. Amino acid sequence: CASSPSGTGVYGYTF.

The chain uses TRBV28 and TRBJ1-2; 8 bases fit TRBD1. Per germline, CDR1 MDHEN and CDR2 SYDVKM. The V gene end was trimmed by 5 bases and the J gene end by 7 bases; junction bases not matched to a gene: 3. The length of the CDR3 is 12 residues. The CDR3 nucleotides are TGTGCCAGCAGTCGGACAGGGTCTGGCTACACCTTC. Encoded protein: CASSRTGSGYTF.

The chain uses TRBV5-5 and TRBJ1-1; D is possibly TRBD1 (6 bases). This CDR3 is 14 amino acids long. Trimming took off 0 bases at V and 5 bases at J, with 11 bases between the two ends. Germline CDR1 is SGHKS and CDR2 is YYEKEE (reference sequence). Written as DNA, the CDR3 is TGTGCCAGCAGCTTGGAGGGGGAGAGAACTGAAGCTTTCTTT. Amino acids: CASSLEGERTEAFF.